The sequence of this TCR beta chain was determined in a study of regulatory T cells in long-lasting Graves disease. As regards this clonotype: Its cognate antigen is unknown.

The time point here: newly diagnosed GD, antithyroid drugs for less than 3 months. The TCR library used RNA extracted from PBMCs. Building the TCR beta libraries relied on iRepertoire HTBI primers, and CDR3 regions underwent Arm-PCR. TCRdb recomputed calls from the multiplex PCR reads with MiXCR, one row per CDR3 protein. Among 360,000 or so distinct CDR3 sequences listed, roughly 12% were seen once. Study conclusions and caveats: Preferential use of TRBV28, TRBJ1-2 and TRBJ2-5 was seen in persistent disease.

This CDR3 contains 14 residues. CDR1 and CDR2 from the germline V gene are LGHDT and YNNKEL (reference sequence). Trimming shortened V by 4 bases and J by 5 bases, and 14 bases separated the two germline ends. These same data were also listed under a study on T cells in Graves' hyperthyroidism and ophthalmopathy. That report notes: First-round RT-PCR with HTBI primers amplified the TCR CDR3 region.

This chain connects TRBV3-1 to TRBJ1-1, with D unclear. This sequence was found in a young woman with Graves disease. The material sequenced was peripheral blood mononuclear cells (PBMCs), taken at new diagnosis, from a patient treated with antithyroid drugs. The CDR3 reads CASSPRVDGTEAFF. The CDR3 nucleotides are TGTGCCAGCAGCCCCCGGGTCGACGGGACTGAAGCTTTCTTT.